A selection of T cell receptor beta chains follows, all from one sample in a study of breast tumors, draining lymph nodes, adjacent tissues. MiXCR, applied by TCRdb to the multiplex PCR reads, yields one record per CDR3 protein. The table has some 97,000 distinct CDR3 sequences, 20% to 25% seen once. Input material: axillary lymph node tissue. The receptors here all came from a female donor with breast cancer. Some clones in this sample may be carry-over from other donors' samples. The CDR3 runs from the conserved cysteine through the conserved F or W. The order of the fields is D gene, clone size, J gene, V gene, CDR3 DNA, CDR3 protein. A D gene is named only where the DNA matches it firmly. Some rows have no size entry. The others give once, few or many, or a class for an expanded clone.

>.|many|TRBJ1-5|TRBV18
TGTGCCAGCTCACCATGGGGAAGGGGCAATCAGCCCCAGCATTTT
CASSPWGRGNQPQHF
>.|many|TRBJ2-3|TRBV20-1
TGCAGTGCTAGAGTCCAAGGCCCAGATACGCAGTATTTT
CSARVQGPDTQYF
>.|few|TRBJ2-6|TRBV14
TGTGCCAGCAGCCAAAGTGGGGCCAACGTCCTGACTTTC
CASSQSGANVLTF
>.|many|TRBJ2-3|TRBV11-2
TGTGCCAGCACCCCGGGACTCCTCACAGATACGCAGTATTTT
CASTPGLLTDTQYF
>TRBD2|few|TRBJ2-7|TRBV28
TGTGCCAGCAGCCGTACCGGGACTAGCGGCCTTGGGCAGTACTTC
CASSRTGTSGLGQYF
>TRBD1|many|TRBJ2-1|TRBV28
TGTGCCACCACCGAAAGGACAGGGGGCAAGTTCTTC
CATTERTGGKFF
>TRBD1|few|TRBJ2-7|TRBV18
TGTGCCAGCTCACCTTCCGGGACAGGGAGGACTCGCGAGCAGTACTTC
CASSPSGTGRTREQYF
>TRBD1|.|TRBJ2-2|TRBV30
TGTGCCTGGAGTCTGGACAGGGGTGCCGGGGAGCCGTTTTTT
CAWSLDRGAGEPFF
>.|many|TRBJ2-3|TRBV6-2/TRBV6-3
TGTGCCAGCAGTTACCTTGGAGATACGCAGTATTTT
CASSYLGDTQYF
>.|many|TRBJ2-3|TRBV11-3
TGTGCCAGCAGCTTTGGCCCAGATACGCAGTATTTT
CASSFGPDTQYF
>.|many|TRBJ2-3|TRBV19
TGTGCCAGTGCGACGATGATAAGCACAGATACGCAGTATTTT
CASATMISTDTQYF
>.|many|TRBJ2-5|TRBV29-1
TGCAGCGTTGCTGTCGGGAGCGACTCGGGGACCCAGTACTTC
CSVAVGSDSGTQYF
>.|many|TRBJ2-2|TRBV4-2
TGTGCCAGCAGCCAAGATGGGATCTTAGCGAGGAACACCGGGGAGCTGTTTTTT
CASSQDGILARNTGELFF
>.|few|TRBJ1-6|TRBV18
TGTGCCAGCTCACCAGGGGTCCTTCGGACTGCTGCACCCCTCCACTTT
CASSPGVLRTAAPLHF
>.|many|TRBJ1-6|TRBV4-1
TGCGCCAGCAGCCAAGGTATCGCAGGACCTTTCTATAATTCACCCCTCCACTTT
CASSQGIAGPFYNSPLHF
>.|.|TRBJ1-5|TRBV28
TGTGCCAGCGGGACCAGCTTTTATCCCCGGCATTTT
CASGTSFYPRHF
>TRBD1|many|TRBJ1-6|TRBV10-3
TGTGCCATCAGGACCGGGACAGGGAATTCACCCCTCCACTTT
CAIRTGTGNSPLHF
>TRBD1|.|TRBJ2-5|TRBV7-2
TGTGCCAGCAGCTCACAAAACCCGGGACAGCGAGCCATGAAGTTGGAGACCCAGTACTTC
CASSSQNPGQRAMKLETQYF
>.|few|TRBJ2-2|TRBV30
TGTGCCTGGAGTACCCCAAGGGGGGTGGGCGGGGAGCTGTTTTTT
CAWSTPRGVGGELFF
>.|many|TRBJ1-5|TRBV20-1
TGCAGTGCTAGAGGAGGGCTGGCTCAGCCCCAGCATTTT
CSARGGLAQPQHF
>.|many|TRBJ2-7|TRBV2
TGTGCCAGCAGTCCACCGGGGCCCTACGAGCAGTACTTC
CASSPPGPYEQYF